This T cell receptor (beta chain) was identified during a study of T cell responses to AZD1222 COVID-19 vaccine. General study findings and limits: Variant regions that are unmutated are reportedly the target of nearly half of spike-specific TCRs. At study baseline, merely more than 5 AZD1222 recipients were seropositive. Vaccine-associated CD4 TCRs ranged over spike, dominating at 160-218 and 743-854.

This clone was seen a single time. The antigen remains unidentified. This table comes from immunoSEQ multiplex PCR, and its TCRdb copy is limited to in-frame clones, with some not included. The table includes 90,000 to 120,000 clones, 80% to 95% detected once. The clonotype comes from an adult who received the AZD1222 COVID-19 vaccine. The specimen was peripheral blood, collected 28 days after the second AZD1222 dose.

CDR3 in amino acids: CASSRTGVNYGYTF. CDR3 nucleotide sequence: TGTGCCAGCAGCCGGACAGGGGTTAACTATGGCTACACCTTC. The rearrangement joins TRBV5-4 to TRBJ1-2, with 9 bases that match TRBD1. CDR1 and CDR2 from the germline V gene are SGHNT and YYREEE (reference sequence). CDR3 length: 14 residues. The V segment lost 4 bases and the J segment 1 base; nucleotides outside the gene matches: 2.